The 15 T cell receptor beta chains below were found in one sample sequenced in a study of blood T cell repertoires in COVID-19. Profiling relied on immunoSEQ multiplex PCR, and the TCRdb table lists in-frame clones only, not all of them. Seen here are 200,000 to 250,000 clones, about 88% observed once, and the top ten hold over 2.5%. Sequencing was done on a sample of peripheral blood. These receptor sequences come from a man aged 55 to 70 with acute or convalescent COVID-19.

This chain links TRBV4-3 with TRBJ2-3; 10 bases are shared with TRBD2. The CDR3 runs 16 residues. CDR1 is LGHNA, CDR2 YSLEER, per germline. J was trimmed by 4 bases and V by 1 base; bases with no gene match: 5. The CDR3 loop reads CASSQAGSGGADTQYF. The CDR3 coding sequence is TGCGCCAGCAGCCAAGCAGGGAGCGGGGGGGCAGATACGCAGTATTTT.

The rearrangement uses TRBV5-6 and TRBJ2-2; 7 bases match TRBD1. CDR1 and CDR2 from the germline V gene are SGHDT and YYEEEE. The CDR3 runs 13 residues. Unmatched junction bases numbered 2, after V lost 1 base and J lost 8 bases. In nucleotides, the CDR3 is TGTGCCAGCAGCTTGAAGGGGGCTGGGGAGCTGTTTTTT. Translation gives CASSLKGAGELFF.

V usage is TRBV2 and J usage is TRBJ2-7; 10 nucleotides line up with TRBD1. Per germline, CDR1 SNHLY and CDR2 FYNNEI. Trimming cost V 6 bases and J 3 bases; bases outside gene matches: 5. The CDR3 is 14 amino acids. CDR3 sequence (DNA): TGTGCCAGCAGGGACAGGGGGGTGGGCTACGAGCAGTACTTC. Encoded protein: CASRDRGVGYEQYF.

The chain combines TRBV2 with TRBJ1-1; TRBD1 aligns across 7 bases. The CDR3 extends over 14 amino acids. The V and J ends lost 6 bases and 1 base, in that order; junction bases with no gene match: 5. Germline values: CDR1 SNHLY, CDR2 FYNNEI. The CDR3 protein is CASRDRPPNTEAFF. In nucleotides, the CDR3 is TGTGCCAGCAGGGACAGGCCGCCGAACACTGAAGCTTTCTTT.

Here the CDR3 DNA reads TGTGCCAGCAGTCCGCGGACTAGCGGGCCCAATGAGCAGTTCTTC. This codes for CASSPRTSGPNEQFF. The chain recombines TRBV6-5 with TRBJ2-1, with 11 bases lining up with TRBD2. The CDR3 is made up of 15 amino acids. J lost 6 bases, V lost 5 bases, and 6 bases had no gene match. Germline CDR1 is MNHEY and CDR2 is SVGAGI.

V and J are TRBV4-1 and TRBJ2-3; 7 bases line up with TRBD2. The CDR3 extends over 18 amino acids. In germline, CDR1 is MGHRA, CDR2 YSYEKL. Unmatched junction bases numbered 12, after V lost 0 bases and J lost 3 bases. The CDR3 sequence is CASSQDPGKAGSTDTQYF. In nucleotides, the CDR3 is TGCGCCAGCAGCCAAGATCCCGGTAAAGCGGGGAGTACAGATACGCAGTATTTT.

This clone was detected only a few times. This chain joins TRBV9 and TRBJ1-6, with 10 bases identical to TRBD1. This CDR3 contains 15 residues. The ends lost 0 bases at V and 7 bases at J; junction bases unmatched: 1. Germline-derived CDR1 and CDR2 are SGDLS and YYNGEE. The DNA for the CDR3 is TGTGCCAGCAGCGTAGAGGGACAGGGGAATTCACCCCTCCACTTT. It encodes CASSVEGQGNSPLHF.

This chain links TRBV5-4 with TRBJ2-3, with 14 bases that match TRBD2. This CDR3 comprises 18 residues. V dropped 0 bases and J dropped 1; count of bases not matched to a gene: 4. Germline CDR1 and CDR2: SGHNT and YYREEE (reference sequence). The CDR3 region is CASSLGTSGGKGTDTQYF. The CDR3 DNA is TGTGCCAGCAGCTTGGGGACTAGCGGGGGGAAGGGCACAGATACGCAGTATTTT.

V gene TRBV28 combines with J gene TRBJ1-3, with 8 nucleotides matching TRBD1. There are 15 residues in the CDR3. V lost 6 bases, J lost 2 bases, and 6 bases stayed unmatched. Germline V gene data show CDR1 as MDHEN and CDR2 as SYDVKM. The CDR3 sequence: CASRADRAAGNTIYF. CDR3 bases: TGTGCCAGCAGAGCGGACAGGGCGGCTGGAAACACCATATATTTT.

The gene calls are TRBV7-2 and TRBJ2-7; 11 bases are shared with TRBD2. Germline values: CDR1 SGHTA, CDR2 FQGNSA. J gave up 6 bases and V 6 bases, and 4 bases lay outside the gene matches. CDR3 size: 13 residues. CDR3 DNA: TGTGCCAGCAGGGCGCTAGCGGGGGGCGAGCAGTACTTC. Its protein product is CASRALAGGEQYF. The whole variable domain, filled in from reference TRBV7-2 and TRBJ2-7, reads GAGVSQSPSNKVTEKGKDVELRCDPISGHTALYWYRQSLGQGLEFLIYFQGNSAPDKSGLPSDRFSAERTGGSVSTLTIQRTQQEDSAVYLCASRALAGGEQYFGPGTRLTVT.

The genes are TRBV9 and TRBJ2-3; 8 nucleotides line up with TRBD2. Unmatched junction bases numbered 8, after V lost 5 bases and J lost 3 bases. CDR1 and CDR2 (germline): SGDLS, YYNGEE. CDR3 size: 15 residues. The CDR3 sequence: CASSVRGGPTDTQYF. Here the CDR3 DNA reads TGTGCCAGCAGTGTCCGGGGGGGGCCGACAGATACGCAGTATTTT. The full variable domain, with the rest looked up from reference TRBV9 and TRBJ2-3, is DSGVTQTPKHLITATGQRVTLRCSPRSGDLSVYWYQQSLDQGLQFLIQYYNGEERAKGNILERFSAQQFPDLHSELNLSSLELGDSALYFCASSVRGGPTDTQYFGPGTRLTVL.

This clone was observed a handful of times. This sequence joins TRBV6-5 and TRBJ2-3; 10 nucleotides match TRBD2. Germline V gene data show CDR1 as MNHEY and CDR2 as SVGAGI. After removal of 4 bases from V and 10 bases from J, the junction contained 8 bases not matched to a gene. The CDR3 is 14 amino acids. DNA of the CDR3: TGTGCCAGCAGTTCTAGCGGGGGCCCCCTCCCGCAGTATTTT. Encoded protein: CASSSSGGPLPQYF.

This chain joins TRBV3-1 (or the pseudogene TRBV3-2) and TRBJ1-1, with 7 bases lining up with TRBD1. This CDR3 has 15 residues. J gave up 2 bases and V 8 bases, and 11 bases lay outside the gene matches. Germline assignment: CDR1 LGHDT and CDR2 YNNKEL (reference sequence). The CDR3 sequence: CASRRQGRSNTEAFF. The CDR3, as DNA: TGTGCCAGCCGAAGACAGGGTAGGTCAAACACTGAAGCTTTCTTT.

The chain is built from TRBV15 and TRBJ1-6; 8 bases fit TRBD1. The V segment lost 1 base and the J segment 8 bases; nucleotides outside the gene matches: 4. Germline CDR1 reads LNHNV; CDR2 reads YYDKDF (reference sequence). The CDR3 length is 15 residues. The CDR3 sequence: CATSRGAGGDSPLHF. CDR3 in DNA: TGTGCCACCAGCAGAGGGGCAGGGGGCGATTCACCCCTCCACTTT.

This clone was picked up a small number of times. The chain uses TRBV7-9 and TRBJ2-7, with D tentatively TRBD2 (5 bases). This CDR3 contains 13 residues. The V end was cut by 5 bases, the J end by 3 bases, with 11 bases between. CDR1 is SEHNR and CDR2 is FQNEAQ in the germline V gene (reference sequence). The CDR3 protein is CASSPGSRYEQYF. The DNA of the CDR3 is TGTGCCAGCAGCCCGGGGTCCCGCTACGAGCAGTACTTC.